The clone carrying this T cell receptor beta chain was seen more than once but under ten times. The data belong to a study of patients and donors after allogeneic stem cell transplantation. TCRdb re-analysed the RT-PCR reads in MiXCR, keeping a single row per CDR3 protein. The sample has roughly 960,000 distinct CDR3 sequences; roughly 18% are singletons. Sequenced: blood, either unsorted or a sorted T cell fraction (not recorded which). The sequence derives from a human donor who was either an allogeneic HSCT recipient or a stem cell or donor lymphocyte infusion donor (not recorded which). It is not recorded whose cells these are; they may come from a transplant donor.

CDR3 in amino acids: CASSSSGRDNSPLHF. In DNA form, the CDR3 reads TGTGCCAGCAGTTCATCTGGGCGGGATAATTCACCCCTCCACTTT. The rearrangement uses TRBV6-5 and TRBJ1-6; D is undetermined. Germline V gene lookup returns CDR1 MNHEY and CDR2 SVGAGI. This CDR3 is built from 15 residues. V lost 4 bases and J 5 bases, leaving 12 bases between the germline ends.